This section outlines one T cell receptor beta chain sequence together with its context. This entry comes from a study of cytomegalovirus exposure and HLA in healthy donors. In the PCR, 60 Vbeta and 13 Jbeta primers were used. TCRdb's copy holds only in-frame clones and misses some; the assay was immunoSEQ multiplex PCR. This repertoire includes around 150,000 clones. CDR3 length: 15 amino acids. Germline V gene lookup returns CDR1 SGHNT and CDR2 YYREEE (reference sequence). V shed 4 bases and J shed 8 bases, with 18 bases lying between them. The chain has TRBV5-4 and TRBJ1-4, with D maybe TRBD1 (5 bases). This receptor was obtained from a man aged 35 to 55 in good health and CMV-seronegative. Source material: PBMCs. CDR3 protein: CASSLKTAGGEKLFF. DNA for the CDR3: TGTGCCAGCAGCCTTAAGACAGCTGGGGGGGAAAAACTGTTTTTT.